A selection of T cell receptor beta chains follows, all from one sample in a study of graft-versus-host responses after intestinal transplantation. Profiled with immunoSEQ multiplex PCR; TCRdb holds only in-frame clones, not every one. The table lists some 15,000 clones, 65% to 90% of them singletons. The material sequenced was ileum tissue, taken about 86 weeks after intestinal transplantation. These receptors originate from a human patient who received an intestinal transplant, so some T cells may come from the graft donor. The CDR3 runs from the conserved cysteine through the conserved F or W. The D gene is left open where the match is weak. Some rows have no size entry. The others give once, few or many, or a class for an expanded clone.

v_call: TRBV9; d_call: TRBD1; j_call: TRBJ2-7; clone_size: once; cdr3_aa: CASSVEPGTGGYEQYF; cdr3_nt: TGTGCCAGCAGCGTAGAACCCGGGACAGGGGGTTACGAGCAGTACTTC
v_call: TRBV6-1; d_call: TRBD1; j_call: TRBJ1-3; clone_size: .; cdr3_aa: CASSEVGTGVMGSGNTIYF; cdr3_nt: TGTGCCAGCAGTGAAGTAGGGACAGGGGTAATGGGCTCTGGAAACACCATATATTTT
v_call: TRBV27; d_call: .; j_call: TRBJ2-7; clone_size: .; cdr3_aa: CASSLSRDSYEQYF; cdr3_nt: TGTGCCAGCAGTTTAAGCAGGGACTCCTACGAGCAGTACTTC
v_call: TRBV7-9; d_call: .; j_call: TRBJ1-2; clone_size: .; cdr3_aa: CASSTRPILGYTF; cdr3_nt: TGTGCCAGCAGCACCCGACCCATACTTGGCTACACCTTC
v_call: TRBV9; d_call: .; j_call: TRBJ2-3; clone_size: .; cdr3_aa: CASSVGIGTDTQYF; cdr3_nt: TGTGCCAGCAGCGTAGGGATCGGCACAGATACGCAGTATTTT
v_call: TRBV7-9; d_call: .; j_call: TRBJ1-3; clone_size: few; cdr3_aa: CASSLASGGVTGNTIYF; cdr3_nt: TGTGCCAGCAGCTTAGCCTCCGGAGGAGTGACTGGAAACACCATATATTTT
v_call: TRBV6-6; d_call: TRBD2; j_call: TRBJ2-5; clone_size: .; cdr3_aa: CASRQPGGQETQYF; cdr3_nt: TGTGCCAGCAGACAACCCGGGGGGCAAGAGACCCAGTACTTC
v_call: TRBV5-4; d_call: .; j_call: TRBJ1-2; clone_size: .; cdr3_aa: CASSLVGVSNYGYAF; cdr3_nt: TGTGCCAGCAGCTTGGTCGGTGTCTCTAACTATGGCTACGCCTTC
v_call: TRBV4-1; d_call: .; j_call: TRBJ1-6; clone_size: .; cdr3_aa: CASSQVFGSNSPLHF; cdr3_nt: TGCGCCAGCAGCCAAGTATTTGGTTCTAATTCACCCCTCCACTTT
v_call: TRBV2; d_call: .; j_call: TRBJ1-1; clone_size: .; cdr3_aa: CASSKNWGTEAFF; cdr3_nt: TGTGCCAGCAGTAAGAACTGGGGCACTGAAGCTTTCTTT
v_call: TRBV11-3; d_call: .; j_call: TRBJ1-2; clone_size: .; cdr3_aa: CASSLAASSYGYTF; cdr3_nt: TGTGCCAGCAGCTTAGCGGCCAGCTCCTATGGCTACACCTTC
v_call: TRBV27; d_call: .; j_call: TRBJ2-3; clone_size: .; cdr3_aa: CASGELGTDTQYF; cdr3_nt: TGTGCCAGCGGGGAGTTAGGGACAGATACGCAGTATTTT
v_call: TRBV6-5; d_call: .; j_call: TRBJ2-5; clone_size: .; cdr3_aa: CASSKTYQETQYF; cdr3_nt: TGTGCCAGCAGCAAAACGTACCAAGAGACCCAGTACTTC
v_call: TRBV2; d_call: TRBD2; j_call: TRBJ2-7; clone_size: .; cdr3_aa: CASSPGLAGGRQYF; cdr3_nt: TGTGCCAGCAGTCCGGGACTAGCGGGGGGGCGACAATACTTC
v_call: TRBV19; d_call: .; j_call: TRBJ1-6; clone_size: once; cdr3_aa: CASSTGTGNSPLHF; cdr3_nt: TGTGCCAGTTCTACAGGGACCGGTAATTCACCCCTCCACTTT
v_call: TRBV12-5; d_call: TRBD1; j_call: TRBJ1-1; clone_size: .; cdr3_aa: CASGSGQGWNTEAFF; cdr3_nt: TGTGCTAGTGGTTCCGGACAGGGCTGGAACACTGAAGCTTTCTTT
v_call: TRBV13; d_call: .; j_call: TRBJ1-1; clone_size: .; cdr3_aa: CASSPVLNTEAFF; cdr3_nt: TGTGCCAGCAGTCCCGTGCTCAACACTGAAGCTTTCTTT
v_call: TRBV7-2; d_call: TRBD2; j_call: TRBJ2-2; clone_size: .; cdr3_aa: CASSLVLLAGPYTGELFF; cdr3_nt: TGTGCCAGCAGCTTAGTACTGCTAGCGGGACCCTACACCGGGGAGCTGTTTTTT
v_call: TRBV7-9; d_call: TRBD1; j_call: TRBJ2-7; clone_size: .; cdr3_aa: CASISTGERYEQYF; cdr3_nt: TGTGCCAGCATTTCGACAGGGGAACGCTACGAGCAGTACTTC
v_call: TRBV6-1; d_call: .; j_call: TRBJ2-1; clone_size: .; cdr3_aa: CASSELGLGEQFF; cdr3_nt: TGTGCCAGCAGTGAACTGGGGCTGGGTGAGCAGTTCTTC
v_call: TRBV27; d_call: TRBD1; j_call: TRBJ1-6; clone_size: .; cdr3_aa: CASSPQRTGHNSPLHF; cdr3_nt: TGTGCCAGCAGTCCTCAACGGACAGGACATAATTCACCCCTCCACTTT
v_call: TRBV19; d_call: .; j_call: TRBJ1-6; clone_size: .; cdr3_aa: CASSMMGGLASSPLHF; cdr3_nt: TGTGCCAGTAGTATGATGGGCGGACTCGCAAGCTCACCCCTCCACTTT
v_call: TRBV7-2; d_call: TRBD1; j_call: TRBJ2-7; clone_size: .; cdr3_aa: CASSLGRGISYEQYF; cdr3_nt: TGTGCCAGCAGCTTAGGCAGGGGGATCTCCTACGAGCAGTACTTC
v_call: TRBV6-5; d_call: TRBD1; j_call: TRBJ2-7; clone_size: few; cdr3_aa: CASSYRDSLYEQYF; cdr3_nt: TGTGCCAGCAGTTACAGGGACAGTCTCTACGAGCAGTACTTC
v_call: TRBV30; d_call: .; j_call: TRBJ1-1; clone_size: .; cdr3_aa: CAWAAGFKSPPFF; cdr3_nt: TGTGCCTGGGCCGCGGGCTTCAAAAGCCCTCCTTTCTTT
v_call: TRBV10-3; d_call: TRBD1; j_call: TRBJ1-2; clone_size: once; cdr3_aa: CAISEGQAPSGGYTF; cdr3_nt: TGTGCCATCAGTGAGGGACAGGCCCCTTCGGGGGGCTACACCTTC
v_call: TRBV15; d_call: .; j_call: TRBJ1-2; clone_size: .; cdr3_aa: CATSRDSTTGGYTF; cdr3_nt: TGTGCCACCAGCAGAGATTCGACAACAGGAGGCTACACCTTC
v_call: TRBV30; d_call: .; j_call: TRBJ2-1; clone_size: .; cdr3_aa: CAWSEVTGREQFF; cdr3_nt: TGTGCCTGGAGTGAGGTGACGGGGCGAGAGCAGTTCTTC
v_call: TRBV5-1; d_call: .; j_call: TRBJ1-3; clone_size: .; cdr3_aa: CASSLDGDSGNTIYF; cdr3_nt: TGCGCCAGCAGCTTGGACGGGGACTCTGGAAACACCATATATTTT
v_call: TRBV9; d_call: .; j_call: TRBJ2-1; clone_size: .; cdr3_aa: CASSSRRIDSQFF; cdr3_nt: TGTGCCAGCAGCTCCAGGAGAATAGATTCGCAGTTCTTC
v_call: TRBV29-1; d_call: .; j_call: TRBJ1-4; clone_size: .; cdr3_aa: CSVELPADSNEKLFF; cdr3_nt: TGCAGCGTTGAGCTCCCCGCGGACAGTAATGAAAAACTGTTTTTT